The 23 T cell receptor beta chains below all came from one sample that was sequenced in a study of technical replicates of blood from four donors. Assay: immunoSEQ multiplex PCR; the TCRdb copy retains only in-frame clones and omits some. This table has 70,000 to 80,000 clones, roughly 91% appearing once. The sample comprised T cells isolated from PBMCs. The receptors come from a human donor in good health. Some clones in this sample may be carry-over from other donors' samples.

This clone has more than one count but fewer than ten. The chain recombines TRBV7-9 with TRBJ1-1; no clear D gene. Germline values: CDR1 SEHNR, CDR2 FQNEAQ (reference sequence). This CDR3 has 13 amino acids. Trimming removed 5 bases from V and 0 bases from J, with 7 bases in between. The CDR3, as DNA: TGTGCCAGCAGCAAACAACTGAACACTGAAGCTTTCTTT. This sequence encodes CASSKQLNTEAFF.

The rearrangement uses TRBV30 and TRBJ2-7, with a weak D call TRBD1 (6 bases). Germline lookup yields CDR1 GTSNPN and CDR2 SVGIG (reference sequence). V was pared by 1 base and J by 4 bases, with 11 bases between. This CDR3 contains 13 residues. The CDR3 is CAWSGIQGYEQYF. The CDR3 DNA sequence: TGTGCCTGGAGTGGGATCCAGGGGTACGAGCAGTACTTC.

This clone appeared once. The gene calls are TRBV11-2 and TRBJ2-5; the match to TRBD2 covers 12 bases. The germline CDR1 and CDR2 sequences are SGHAT and FQNNGV. There are 17 residues in the CDR3. J was trimmed by 3 bases and V by 0 bases; bases with no gene match: 5. The CDR3 loop reads CASSLDFWTSGEETQYF. The CDR3, as DNA: TGTGCCAGCAGCTTAGATTTCTGGACTAGCGGGGAAGAGACCCAGTACTTC.

The rearrangement joins TRBV5-1 to TRBJ2-7; 8 positions agree with TRBD2. Germline assignment: CDR1 SGHRS and CDR2 YFSETQ. V was pared by 4 bases and J by 0 bases, with 12 bases of the junction left unmatched. This CDR3 has 17 residues. This CDR3 reads CASSKLSGGAGSYEQYF. CDR3 in DNA: TGCGCCAGCAGCAAATTGTCCGGGGGGGCCGGCTCCTACGAGCAGTACTTC.

This chain uses TRBV5-1 with TRBJ2-7, with a tentative D call TRBD2 (5 bases). Germline assignment: CDR1 SGHRS and CDR2 YFSETQ. V was clipped by 0 bases and J by 3 bases, with 16 bases between them. This CDR3 contains 16 residues. DNA for the CDR3: TGCGCCAGCAGCTTGGCAGCGGACCATCTGCACTACGAGCAGTACTTC. Translating gives CASSLAADHLHYEQYF. The variable domain in full, completed from reference TRBV5-1 and TRBJ2-7, reads KAGVTQTPRYLIKTRGQQVTLSCSPISGHRSVSWYQQTPGQGLQFLFEYFSETQRNKGNFPGRFSGRQFSNSRSEMNVSTLELGDSALYLCASSLAADHLHYEQYFGPGTRLTVT.

V is TRBV27 and J is TRBJ1-4; D is unclear. Germline V gene sequence: CDR1 MNHEY, CDR2 SMNVEV (reference sequence). Trimming shortened V by 5 bases and J by 6 bases, and 16 bases separated the two germline ends. The CDR3 is made up of 15 amino acids. The CDR3, as DNA: TGTGCCAGCAGTCGAGCGAGAGCCTTGGATGAAAAACTGTTTTTT. It translates to CASSRARALDEKLFF.

This rearrangement joins TRBV7-9 to TRBJ1-1, with 7 bases fitting TRBD1. This CDR3 is 13 amino acids long. Germline assignment: CDR1 SEHNR and CDR2 FQNEAQ (reference sequence). After removal of 2 bases from V and 3 bases from J, the junction contained 0 bases not matched to a gene. Here the CDR3 DNA reads TGTGCCAGCAGCTTAACAGGGGACACTGAAGCTTTCTTT. As protein: CASSLTGDTEAFF.

V usage is TRBV27 and J usage is TRBJ2-2; D perhaps matches TRBD2 (5 bases). Trimming cost V 6 bases and J 2 bases, with 13 bases left between them. This CDR3 is 15 amino acids long. Per germline, CDR1 MNHEY and CDR2 SMNVEV (reference sequence). In DNA, the CDR3 is TGTGCCAGCAGATCCCTGGGAGATAACACCGGGGAGCTGTTTTTT. It encodes CASRSLGDNTGELFF.

The chain employs TRBV9 and TRBJ1-1; the match to TRBD1 covers 7 bases. Germline values: CDR1 SGDLS, CDR2 YYNGEE. This CDR3 has 13 residues. Trimming at V came to 5 bases and at J to 7 bases, leaving 8 bases not matched to a gene. The CDR3, as DNA: TGTGCCAGCAGTCGTAACGACAGGGTTGAAGCTTTCTTT. Protein: CASSRNDRVEAFF.

This chain uses TRBV7-8 with TRBJ2-7, with TRBD1 matching over 7 bases. Germline CDR1 and CDR2: SGHVS and FQNEAQ. The trim removed 5 bases at V and 3 bases at J, leaving 7 bases unmatched. The CDR3 is made up of 14 amino acids. CDR3 in DNA: TGTGCCAGCAGCCCGTCGTCAGGGGGCTACGAGCAGTACTTC. It translates to CASSPSSGGYEQYF.

The chain joins TRBV4-1 to TRBJ2-1, with 9 bases lining up with TRBD2. The germline CDR1 and CDR2 sequences are MGHRA and YSYEKL. V dropped 2 bases and J dropped 3; count of bases not matched to a gene: 5. The CDR3 length is 16 residues. CDR3 residues: CASSQLGLAGYNEQFF. The CDR3 coding sequence is TGCGCCAGCAGCCAACTGGGACTAGCTGGCTACAATGAGCAGTTCTTC.

The chain links TRBV5-1 to TRBJ1-2, with D perhaps TRBD1 (6 bases). Trimming stripped 2 bases from V and 8 bases from J, with 10 bases between. There are 12 residues in the CDR3. The germline CDR1 and CDR2 sequences are SGHRS and YFSETQ. This CDR3 is CASSFGQYGYTF. The CDR3 DNA is TGCGCCAGCAGCTTCGGACAGTACGGCTACACCTTC.

This clone has just one count. J is TRBJ2-2 and V is TRBV6-1, with D possibly matching TRBD2 (5 bases). Trimming left V 2 bases short and J 6 bases short, with 13 bases between. Germline loops: CDR1 MNHNS, CDR2 SASEGT. CDR3 length equals 15 residues. CDR3 nucleotides: TGTGCCAGCAGTGAAAGGGCTAGCCTAGCCGGGGAGCTGTTTTTT. Amino acids: CASSERASLAGELFF.

This chain uses TRBV7-8 with TRBJ2-3; 9 bases are a match to TRBD2. The ends lost 5 bases at V and 2 bases at J; junction bases unmatched: 5. The germline V gene encodes CDR1 SGHVS and CDR2 FQNEAQ. The CDR3 is made up of 15 amino acids. CDR3 sequence (DNA): TGTGCCAGCAGCGTAGGACTAGCGAACACAGATACGCAGTATTTT. This translates into CASSVGLANTDTQYF.

The chain joins TRBV19 to TRBJ2-7; 12 nucleotides agree with TRBD2. Germline V gene data show CDR1 as LNHDA and CDR2 as SQIVND (reference sequence). Losses at the gene ends were 3 bases for V and 4 bases for J; bases not matched to a gene: 1. This CDR3 has 14 amino acids. The CDR3 DNA sequence: TGTGCCAGTAGTATGGGACTAGCGGGTTACGAGCAGTACTTC. It yields the protein CASSMGLAGYEQYF. Complete variable domain (other parts from reference TRBV19 and TRBJ2-7): DGGITQSPKYLFRKEGQNVTLSCEQNLNHDAMYWYRQDPGQGLRLIYYSQIVNDFQKGDIAEGYSVSREKKESFPLTVTSAQKNPTAFYLCASSMGLAGYEQYFGPGTRLTVT.

The chain is built from TRBV29-1 and TRBJ2-3, with D maybe TRBD2 (6 bases). The CDR3 runs to 14 residues. Germline lookup yields CDR1 SQVTM and CDR2 ANQGSEA. V lost 2 bases and J lost 4, with 13 bases in between. The CDR3 reads CSVEMFGGSDTQYF. As DNA, the CDR3 is TGCAGCGTTGAAATGTTCGGGGGTTCAGATACGCAGTATTTT.

This rearrangement joins TRBV19 to TRBJ2-3; TRBD2 might be the D (5 bases). V lost 2 bases, J lost 4 bases, and 19 bases lay in between. This CDR3 contains 17 residues. The germline V gene encodes CDR1 LNHDA and CDR2 SQIVND (reference sequence). The CDR3 nucleotides read TGTGCCAGTAGTATACCCCTATCGGGATTGCCATCAGATACGCAGTATTTT. Protein product: CASSIPLSGLPSDTQYF.

The CDR3 DNA reads TGTGCCAGTAGTCGGGACAGGGATAATTCACCCCTCCACTTT. This encodes CASSRDRDNSPLHF. V and J are TRBV19 and TRBJ1-6; 9 nucleotides line up with TRBD1. The CDR3 length is 14 residues. Germline lookup yields CDR1 LNHDA and CDR2 SQIVND (reference sequence). V was pared by 5 bases and J by 5 bases, with 1 base of the junction left unmatched.

V gene TRBV15 combines with J gene TRBJ2-7, with D possibly TRBD2 on 5 matching bases. V gave up 0 bases and J gave up 2 bases, with 11 bases separating them. The germline gives CDR1 LNHNV, CDR2 YYDKDF (reference sequence). The CDR3 runs to 15 residues. The CDR3 region is CATSRDRGQAYEQYF. The CDR3 coding sequence is TGTGCCACCAGCAGAGATCGAGGGCAGGCCTACGAGCAGTACTTC.

V gene TRBV7-2 combines with J gene TRBJ1-2; D uncertain. This CDR3 has 11 amino acids. The V gene lost 8 bases and the J gene lost 5 bases, with 9 bases spanning the gap. Germline V lookup: CDR1 SGHTA, CDR2 FQGNSA. CDR3 coding DNA: TGTGCCAGCTACGGAGTGTATGGCTACACCTTC. Encoded protein: CASYGVYGYTF.

The chain combines TRBV10-3 with TRBJ1-4; TRBD1 matches at 7 bases. Per germline, CDR1 ENHRY and CDR2 SYGVKD. CDR3 length equals 13 residues. V lost 8 bases and J lost 8; bases outside the gene matches: 8. CDR3 DNA sequence: TGTGCCATCGCGAAGGGGGCTCGGGAAAAACTGTTTTTT. Translated, it gives CAIAKGAREKLFF.

The chain has TRBV6-1 and TRBJ2-3; a possible D gene is TRBD1 (5 bases). CDR1 MNHNS and CDR2 SASEGT come from the germline V gene. The CDR3 runs to 13 residues. Trimming removed 1 base from V and 4 bases from J, with 6 bases in between. In DNA, the CDR3 is TGTGCCAGCAGTGAAGTGGGGCCAGATACGCAGTATTTT. Its protein product is CASSEVGPDTQYF.

This CDR3 is CSARDGYEQFF. The DNA of the CDR3 is TGCAGTGCTAGAGATGGCTATGAGCAGTTCTTC. V and J are TRBV20-1 and TRBJ2-1; D ambiguous. Germline CDR1 and CDR2: DFQATT and SNEGSKA (reference sequence). The CDR3 runs to 11 residues. V lost 0 bases, J lost 8 bases, and 5 bases lay in between.